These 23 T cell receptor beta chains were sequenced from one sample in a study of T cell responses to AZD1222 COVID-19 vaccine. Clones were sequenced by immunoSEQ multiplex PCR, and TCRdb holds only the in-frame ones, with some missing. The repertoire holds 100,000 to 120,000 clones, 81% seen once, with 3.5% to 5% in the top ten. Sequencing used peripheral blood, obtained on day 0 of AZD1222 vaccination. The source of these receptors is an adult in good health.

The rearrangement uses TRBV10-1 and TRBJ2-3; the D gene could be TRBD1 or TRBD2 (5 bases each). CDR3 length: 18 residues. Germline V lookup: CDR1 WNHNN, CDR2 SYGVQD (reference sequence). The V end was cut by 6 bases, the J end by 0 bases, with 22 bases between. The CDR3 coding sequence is TGCGCCAGCAGGGTCTGTAGAGGGGCAGATGATAGCACAGATACGCAGTATTTT. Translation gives CASRVCRGADDSTDTQYF.

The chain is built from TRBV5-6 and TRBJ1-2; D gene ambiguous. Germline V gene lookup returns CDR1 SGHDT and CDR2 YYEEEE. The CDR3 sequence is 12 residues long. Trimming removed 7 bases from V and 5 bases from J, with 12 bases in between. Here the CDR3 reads CASSPGQYGYTF. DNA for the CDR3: TGTGCCAGCTCGCCAGGCCAATATGGCTACACCTTC.

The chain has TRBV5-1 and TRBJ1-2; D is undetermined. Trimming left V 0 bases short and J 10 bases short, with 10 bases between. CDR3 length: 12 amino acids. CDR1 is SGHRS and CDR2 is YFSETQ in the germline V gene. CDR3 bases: TGCGCCAGCAGCTTGGGAGCGTCAGACTACACCTTC. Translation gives CASSLGASDYTF.

This CDR3 is CASSLDGFQPQHF. Written as DNA, the CDR3 is TGCGCCAGCAGCTTGGATGGGTTTCAGCCCCAGCATTTT. The V call is TRBV5-1, the J call TRBJ1-5; D not resolved. CDR1 and CDR2 (germline): SGHRS, YFSETQ. V was cut by 0 bases and J by 6 bases, with 7 bases left in between. This CDR3 is built from 13 residues.

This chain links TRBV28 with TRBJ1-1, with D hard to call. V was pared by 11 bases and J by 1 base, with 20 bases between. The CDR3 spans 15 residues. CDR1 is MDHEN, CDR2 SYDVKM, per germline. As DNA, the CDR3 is TGTGCCGCCGAGGGATCGGCCGCCTCGAACACTGAAGCTTTCTTT. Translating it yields CAAEGSAASNTEAFF. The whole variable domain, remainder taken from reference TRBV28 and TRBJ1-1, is DVKVTQSSRYLVKRTGEKVFLECVQDMDHENMFWYRQDPGLGLRLIYFSYDVKMKEKGDIPEGYSVSREKKERFSLILESASTNQTSMYLCAAEGSAASNTEAFFGQGTRLTVV.

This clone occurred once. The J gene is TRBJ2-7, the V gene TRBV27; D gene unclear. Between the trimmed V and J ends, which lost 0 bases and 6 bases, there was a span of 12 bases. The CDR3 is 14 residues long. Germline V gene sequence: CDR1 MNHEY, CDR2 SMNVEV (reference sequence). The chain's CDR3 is CASSLSVTSTEQYF. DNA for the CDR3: TGTGCCAGCAGTTTATCAGTGACAAGCACCGAGCAGTACTTC.

The CDR3: CASSLRLAAVASTDTQYF. The CDR3 DNA reads TGTGCCAGCAGCTTACGACTAGCGGCGGTAGCTAGCACAGATACGCAGTATTTT. This sequence joins TRBV7-3 and TRBJ2-3, with 9 bases aligning to TRBD2. The length of the CDR3 is 18 residues. The germline gives CDR1 SGHTA, CDR2 FQGTGA. After removal of 2 bases from V and 0 bases from J, the junction contained 9 bases not matched to a gene. The full variable domain, in which reference TRBV7-3 and TRBJ2-3 provide the parts outside the CDR3, is GAGVSQTPSNKVTEKGKYVELRCDPISGHTALYWYRQSLGQGPEFLIYFQGTGAADDSGLPNDRFFAVRPEGSVSTLKIQRTERGDSAVYLCASSLRLAAVASTDTQYFGPGTRLTVL.

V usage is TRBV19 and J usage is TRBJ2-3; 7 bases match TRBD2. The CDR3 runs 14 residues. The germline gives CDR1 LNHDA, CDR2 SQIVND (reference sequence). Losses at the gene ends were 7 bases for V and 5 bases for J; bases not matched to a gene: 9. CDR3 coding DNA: TGTGCCAGTAAGGCTGGCTGGGGGGGAGATACGCAGTATTTT. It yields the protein CASKAGWGGDTQYF.

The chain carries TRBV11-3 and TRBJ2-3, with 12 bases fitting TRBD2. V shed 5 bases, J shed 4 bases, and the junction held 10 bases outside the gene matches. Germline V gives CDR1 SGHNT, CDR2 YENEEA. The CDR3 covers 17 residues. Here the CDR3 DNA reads TGTGCCAGCAGCCACTTTAGTCTAGCGGGGGGGGCAGATACGCAGTATTTT. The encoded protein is CASSHFSLAGGADTQYF.

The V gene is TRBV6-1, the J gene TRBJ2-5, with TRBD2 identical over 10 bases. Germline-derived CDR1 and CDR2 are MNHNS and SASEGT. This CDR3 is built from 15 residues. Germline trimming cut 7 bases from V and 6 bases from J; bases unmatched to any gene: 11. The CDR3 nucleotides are TGTGCCAGCACCAACCAGCGGGGGGGCCAGAAGACCCAGTACTTC. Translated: CASTNQRGGQKTQYF.

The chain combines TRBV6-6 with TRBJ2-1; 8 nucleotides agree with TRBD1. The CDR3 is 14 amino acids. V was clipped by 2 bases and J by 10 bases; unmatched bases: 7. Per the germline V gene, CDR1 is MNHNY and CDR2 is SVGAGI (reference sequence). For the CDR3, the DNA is TGTGCCAGCAGTTACACACAACAGGGGGGAGAGCAGTTCTTC. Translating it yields CASSYTQQGGEQFF.

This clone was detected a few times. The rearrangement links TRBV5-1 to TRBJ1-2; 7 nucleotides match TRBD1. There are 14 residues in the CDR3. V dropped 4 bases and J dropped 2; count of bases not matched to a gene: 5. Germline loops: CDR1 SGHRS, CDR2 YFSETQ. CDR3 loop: CASSVGQANYGYTF. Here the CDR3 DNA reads TGCGCCAGCAGCGTAGGACAGGCCAACTATGGCTACACCTTC.

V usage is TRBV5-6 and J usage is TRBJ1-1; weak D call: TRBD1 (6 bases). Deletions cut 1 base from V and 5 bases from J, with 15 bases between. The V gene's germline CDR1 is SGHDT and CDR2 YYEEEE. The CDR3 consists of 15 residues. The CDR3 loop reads CASSLLGGMGTEAFF. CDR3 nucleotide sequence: TGTGCCAGCAGCTTGCTTGGGGGCATGGGAACTGAAGCTTTCTTT.

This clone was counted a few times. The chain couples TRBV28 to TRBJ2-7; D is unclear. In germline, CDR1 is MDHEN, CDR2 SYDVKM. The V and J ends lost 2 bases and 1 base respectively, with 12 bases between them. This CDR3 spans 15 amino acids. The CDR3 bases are TGTGCCAGCAGTTTACCTTCTCTGGCATCCTACGAGCAGTACTTC. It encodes CASSLPSLASYEQYF.

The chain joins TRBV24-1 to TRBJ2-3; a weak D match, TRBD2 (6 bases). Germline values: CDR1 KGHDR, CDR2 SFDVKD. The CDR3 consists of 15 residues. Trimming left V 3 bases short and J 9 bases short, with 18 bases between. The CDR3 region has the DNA TGTGCCACCAGTGATGCCGGGAGTGTTTCTGGGACGCAGTATTTT. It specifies CATSDAGSVSGTQYF.

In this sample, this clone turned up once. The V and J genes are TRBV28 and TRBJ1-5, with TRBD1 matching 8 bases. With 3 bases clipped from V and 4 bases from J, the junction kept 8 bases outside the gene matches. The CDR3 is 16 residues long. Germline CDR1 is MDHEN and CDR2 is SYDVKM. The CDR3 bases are TGTGCCAGCAGTTTGGACAGGGAAGGGTTGAATCAGCCCCAGCATTTT. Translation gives CASSLDREGLNQPQHF.

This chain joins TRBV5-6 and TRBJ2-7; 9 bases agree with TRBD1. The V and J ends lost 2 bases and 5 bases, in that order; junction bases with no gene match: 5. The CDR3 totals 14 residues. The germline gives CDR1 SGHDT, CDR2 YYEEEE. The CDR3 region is CASSLNRGRDEQYF. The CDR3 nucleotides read TGTGCCAGCAGCTTAAACAGGGGGCGGGACGAGCAGTACTTC. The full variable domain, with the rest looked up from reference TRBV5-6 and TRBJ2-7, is DAGVTQSPTHLIKTRGQQVTLRCSPKSGHDTVSWYQQALGQGPQFIFQYYEEEERQRGNFPDRFSGHQFPNYSSELNVNALLLGDSALYLCASSLNRGRDEQYFGPGTRLTVT.

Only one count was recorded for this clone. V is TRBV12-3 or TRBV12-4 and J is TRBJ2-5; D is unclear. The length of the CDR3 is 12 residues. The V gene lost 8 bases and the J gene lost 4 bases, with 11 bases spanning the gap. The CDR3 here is CASRLRRETQYF. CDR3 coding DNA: TGTGCCAGCCGGCTCAGGAGAGAGACCCAGTACTTC.

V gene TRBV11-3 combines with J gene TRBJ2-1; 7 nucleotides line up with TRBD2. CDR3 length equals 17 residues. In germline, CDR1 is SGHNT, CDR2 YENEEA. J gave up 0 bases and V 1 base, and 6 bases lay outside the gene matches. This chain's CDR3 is CASSLGRRESSYNEQFF. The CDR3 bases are TGTGCCAGCAGCTTAGGTCGGCGGGAGAGCTCCTACAATGAGCAGTTCTTC.

CDR3 region: CASRVNGGEKLFF. The CDR3 coding sequence is TGTGCCAGCAGGGTTAATGGAGGTGAAAAACTGTTTTTT. The chain links TRBV2 to TRBJ1-4, with D unclear. The CDR3 length is 13 residues. V lost 6 bases to trimming and J lost 7 bases, with 12 bases between them. The germline V gene encodes CDR1 SNHLY and CDR2 FYNNEI.

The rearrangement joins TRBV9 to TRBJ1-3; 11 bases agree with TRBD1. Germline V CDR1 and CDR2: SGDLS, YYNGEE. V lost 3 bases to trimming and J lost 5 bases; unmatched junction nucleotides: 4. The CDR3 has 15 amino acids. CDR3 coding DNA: TGTGCCAGCAGCGCGGACAGGGGGCGTCGAAACACCATATATTTT. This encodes CASSADRGRRNTIYF.

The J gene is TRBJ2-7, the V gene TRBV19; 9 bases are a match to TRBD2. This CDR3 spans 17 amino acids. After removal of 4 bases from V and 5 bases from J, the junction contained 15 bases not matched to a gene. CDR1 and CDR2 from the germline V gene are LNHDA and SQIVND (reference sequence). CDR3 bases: TGTGCCAGTAGTAAGGGTGGCGGGAGGGCCATCAAAAACGAGCAGTACTTC. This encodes CASSKGGGRAIKNEQYF.

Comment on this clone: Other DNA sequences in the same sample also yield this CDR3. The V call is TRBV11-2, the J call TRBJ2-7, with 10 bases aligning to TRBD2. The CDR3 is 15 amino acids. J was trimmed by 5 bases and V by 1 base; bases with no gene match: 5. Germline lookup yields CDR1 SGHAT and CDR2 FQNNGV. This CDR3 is CASSLGTSGTNEQYF. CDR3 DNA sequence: TGTGCCAGCAGCTTAGGAACTAGCGGGACTAACGAGCAGTACTTC.